The clone carrying this T cell receptor delta chain is labeled as medium-sized (0.01 to 0.1%). The CDR3 runs 15 residues. Trimming took off 0 bases at V and 0 bases at J, with 8 bases between the two ends. The germline CDR1 and CDR2 sequences are TSWWSYY and QGS. These data come from a study of gamma-delta T cells after stem cell transplantation. TCRdb reanalysed the RT-PCR reads via CATT. This sample has around 8,400 delta-chain clones, with approximately 14% found just once. Sequences were obtained from gamma-delta T cells. This TCR was recovered from a human donor. It is not recorded whose cells these are; they may come from a transplant donor. This chain uses TRDV1 with TRDJ1; D might be TRDD3 (5 bases). The CDR3 DNA is TGTGCTCTTGGGGAACTTAACTGGTACACCGATAAACTCATCTTT. This codes for CALGELNWYTDKLIF.